This section outlines one T cell receptor beta chain sequence together with its context. These data originate in a study of cytomegalovirus exposure and HLA in healthy donors. A multiplex PCR was run with 60 Vbeta primers and 13 Jbeta primers. Sequenced by immunoSEQ multiplex PCR; TCRdb stores in-frame clones only, minus some. The sample holds about 180,000 clones, about 79% seen once. Germline V CDR1 and CDR2: SGHRS, YFSETQ. The CDR3 totals 16 residues. The V segment lost 5 bases and the J segment 2 bases; nucleotides outside the gene matches: 8. The specimen was PBMCs. The receptor was derived from a girl aged 2 to 9 in good health and CMV-seropositive. This chain joins TRBV5-1 and TRBJ2-2, with 8 bases fitting TRBD1. In nucleotides, the CDR3 is TGCGCCAGCAGAGGGCTACAGGGGGTAAACACCGGGGAGCTGTTTTTT. Its translation is CASRGLQGVNTGELFF.